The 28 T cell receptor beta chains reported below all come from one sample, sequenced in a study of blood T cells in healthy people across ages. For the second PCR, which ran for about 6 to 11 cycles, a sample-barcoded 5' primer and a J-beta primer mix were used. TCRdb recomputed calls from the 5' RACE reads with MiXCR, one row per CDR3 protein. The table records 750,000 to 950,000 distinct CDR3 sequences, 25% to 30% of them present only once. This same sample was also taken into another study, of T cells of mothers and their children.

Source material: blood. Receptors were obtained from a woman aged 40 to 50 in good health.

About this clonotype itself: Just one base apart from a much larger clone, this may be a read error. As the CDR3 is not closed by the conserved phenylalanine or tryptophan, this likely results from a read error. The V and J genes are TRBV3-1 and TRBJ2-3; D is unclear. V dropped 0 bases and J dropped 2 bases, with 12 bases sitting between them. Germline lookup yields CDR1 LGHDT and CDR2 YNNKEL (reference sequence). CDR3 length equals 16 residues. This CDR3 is CASSQDPDLITDTQYL. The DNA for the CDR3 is TGTGCCAGCAGCCAAGATCCCGACTTAATCACAGATACGCAGTATTTA.

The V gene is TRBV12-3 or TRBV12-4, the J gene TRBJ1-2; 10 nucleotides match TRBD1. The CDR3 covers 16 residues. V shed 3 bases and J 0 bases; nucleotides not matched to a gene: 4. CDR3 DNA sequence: TGTGCCAGCAGTTTTGTGACAGGGGGCCCTAACTATGGCTACACCTTC. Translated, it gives CASSFVTGGPNYGYTF.

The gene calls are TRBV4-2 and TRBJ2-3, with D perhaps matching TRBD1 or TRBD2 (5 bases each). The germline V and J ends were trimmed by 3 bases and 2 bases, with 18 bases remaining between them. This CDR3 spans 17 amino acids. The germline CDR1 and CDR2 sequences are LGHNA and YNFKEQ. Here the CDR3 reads CASSQGDGGRNTDTQYF. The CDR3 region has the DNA TGTGCCAGCAGCCAGGGTGATGGGGGACGGAACACAGATACGCAGTATTTT.

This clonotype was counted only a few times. This CDR3 reads CASSSRGGLAGEYF. DNA of the CDR3: TGTGCCAGCAGCTCCCGAGGGGGGTTAGCTGGGGAGTACTTC. The chain combines TRBV7-2 with TRBJ2-5, with D possibly being TRBD1 or TRBD2 (6 bases each). Germline CDR1 SGHTA, CDR2 FQGNSA. The length of the CDR3 is 14 residues. Trimming took off 4 bases at V and 12 bases at J, with 21 bases between the two ends.

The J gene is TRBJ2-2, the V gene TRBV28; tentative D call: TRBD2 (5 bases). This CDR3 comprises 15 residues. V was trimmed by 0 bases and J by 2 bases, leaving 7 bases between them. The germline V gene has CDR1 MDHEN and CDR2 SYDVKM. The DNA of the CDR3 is TGTGCCAGCAGTTTATGGCGGGCTAACACCGGGGAGCTGTTTTTT. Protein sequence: CASSLWRANTGELFF.

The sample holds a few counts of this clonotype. The chain's CDR3 is CASSAAGQGATDTQYF. CDR3 bases: TGTGCCAGCAGCGCGGCTGGACAGGGGGCGACAGATACGCAGTATTTT. This rearrangement joins TRBV9 to TRBJ2-3; 11 nucleotides align to TRBD1. Germline CDR1 reads SGDLS; CDR2 reads YYNGEE. The CDR3 runs to 16 residues. Trimming at V came to 3 bases and at J to 3 bases, leaving 6 bases not matched to a gene.

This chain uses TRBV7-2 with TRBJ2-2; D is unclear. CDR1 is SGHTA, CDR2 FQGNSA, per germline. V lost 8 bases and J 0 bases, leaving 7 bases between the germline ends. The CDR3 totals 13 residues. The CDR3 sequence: CASHHTNTGELFF. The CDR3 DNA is TGTGCCAGCCATCATACGAACACCGGGGAGCTGTTTTTT.

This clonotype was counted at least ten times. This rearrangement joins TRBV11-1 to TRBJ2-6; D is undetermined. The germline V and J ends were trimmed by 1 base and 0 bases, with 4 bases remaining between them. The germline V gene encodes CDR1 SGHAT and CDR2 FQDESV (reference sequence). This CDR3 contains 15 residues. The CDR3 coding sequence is TGTGCCAGCAGCTTAGGGCCCTCTGGGGCCAACGTCCTGACTTTC. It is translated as CASSLGPSGANVLTF.

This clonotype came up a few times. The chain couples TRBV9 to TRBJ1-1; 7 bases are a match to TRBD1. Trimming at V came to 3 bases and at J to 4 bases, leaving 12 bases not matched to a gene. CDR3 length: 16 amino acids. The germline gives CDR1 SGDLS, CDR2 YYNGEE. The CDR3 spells CASSDPPGGARTEAFF. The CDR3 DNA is TGTGCCAGCAGCGACCCCCCAGGGGGGGCGCGCACTGAAGCTTTCTTT.

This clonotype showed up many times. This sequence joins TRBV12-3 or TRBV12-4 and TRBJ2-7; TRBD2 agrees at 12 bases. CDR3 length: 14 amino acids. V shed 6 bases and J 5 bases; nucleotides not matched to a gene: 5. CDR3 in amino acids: CASSPTSGGDEQYF. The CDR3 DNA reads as TGTGCCAGCAGCCCGACTAGCGGGGGTGACGAGCAGTACTTC.

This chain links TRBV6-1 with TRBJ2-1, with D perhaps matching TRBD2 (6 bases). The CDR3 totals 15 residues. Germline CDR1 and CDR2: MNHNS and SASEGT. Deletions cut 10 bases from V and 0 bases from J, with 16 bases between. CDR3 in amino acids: CATRALANSYNEQFF. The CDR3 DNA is TGTGCCACCCGGGCCCTAGCGAACTCCTACAATGAGCAGTTCTTC.

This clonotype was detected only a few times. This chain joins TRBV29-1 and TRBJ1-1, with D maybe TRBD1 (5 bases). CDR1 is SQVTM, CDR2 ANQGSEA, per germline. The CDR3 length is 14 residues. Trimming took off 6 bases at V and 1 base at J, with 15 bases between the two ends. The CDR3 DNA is TGCAGCGTGGCCACCGGGGGAGGGAACACTGAAGCTTTCTTT. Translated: CSVATGGGNTEAFF.

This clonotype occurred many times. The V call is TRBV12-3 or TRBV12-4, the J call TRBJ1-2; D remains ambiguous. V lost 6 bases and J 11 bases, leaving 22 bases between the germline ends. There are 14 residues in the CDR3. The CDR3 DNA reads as TGTGCCAGCAGGGGGTTCGTCGGTGGCGGCAAATACACCTTC. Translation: CASRGFVGGGKYTF.

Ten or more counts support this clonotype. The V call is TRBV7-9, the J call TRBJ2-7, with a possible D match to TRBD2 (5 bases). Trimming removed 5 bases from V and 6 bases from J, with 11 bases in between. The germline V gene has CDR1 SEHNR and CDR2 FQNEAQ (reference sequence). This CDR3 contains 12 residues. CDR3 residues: CASSLTGFEQYF. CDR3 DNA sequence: TGTGCCAGCAGCCTTACGGGGTTCGAGCAGTACTTC.

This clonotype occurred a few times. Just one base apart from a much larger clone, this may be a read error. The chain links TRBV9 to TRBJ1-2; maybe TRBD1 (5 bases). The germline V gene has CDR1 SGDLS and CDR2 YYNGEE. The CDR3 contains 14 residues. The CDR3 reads CASSEGRQNYGHTF. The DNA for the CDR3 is TGTGCCAGCAGCGAGGGACGGCAAAACTATGGCCACACCTTC.

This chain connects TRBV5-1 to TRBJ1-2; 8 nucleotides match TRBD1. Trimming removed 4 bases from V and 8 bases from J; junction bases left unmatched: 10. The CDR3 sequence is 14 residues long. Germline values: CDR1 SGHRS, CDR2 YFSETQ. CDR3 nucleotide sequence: TGCGCCAGCAGCGGGGGACAGGAGCGTCGAGGCTACACCTTC. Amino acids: CASSGGQERRGYTF. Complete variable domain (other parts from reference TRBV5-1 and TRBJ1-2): KAGVTQTPRYLIKTRGQQVTLSCSPISGHRSVSWYQQTPGQGLQFLFEYFSETQRNKGNFPGRFSGRQFSNSRSEMNVSTLELGDSALYLCASSGGQERRGYTFGSGTRLTVV.

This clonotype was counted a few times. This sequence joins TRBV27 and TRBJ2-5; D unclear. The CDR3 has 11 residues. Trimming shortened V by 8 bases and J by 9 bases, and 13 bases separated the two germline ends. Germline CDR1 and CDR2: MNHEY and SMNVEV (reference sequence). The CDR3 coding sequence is TGTGCCAGCCGATTTTCGCAGGCCCAGTACTTC. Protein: CASRFSQAQYF.

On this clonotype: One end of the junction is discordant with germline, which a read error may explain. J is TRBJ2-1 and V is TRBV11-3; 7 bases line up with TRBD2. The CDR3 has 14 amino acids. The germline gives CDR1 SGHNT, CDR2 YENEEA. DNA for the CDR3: TGTGCCAGCAGCTTCGGAGCGGGATCGAATGGGCAGTTCTTC. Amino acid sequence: CASSFGAGSNGQFF.

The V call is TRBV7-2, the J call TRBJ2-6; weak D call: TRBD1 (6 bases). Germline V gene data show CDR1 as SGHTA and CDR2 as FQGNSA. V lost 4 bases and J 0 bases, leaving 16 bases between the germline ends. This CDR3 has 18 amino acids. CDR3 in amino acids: CASSSTTGQVSGANVLTF. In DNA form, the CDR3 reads TGTGCCAGCAGCTCGACTACAGGGCAGGTCTCTGGGGCCAACGTCCTGACTTTC. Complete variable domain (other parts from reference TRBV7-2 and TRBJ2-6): GAGVSQSPSNKVTEKGKDVELRCDPISGHTALYWYRQSLGQGLEFLIYFQGNSAPDKSGLPSDRFSAERTGGSVSTLTIQRTQQEDSAVYLCASSSTTGQVSGANVLTFGAGSRLTVL.

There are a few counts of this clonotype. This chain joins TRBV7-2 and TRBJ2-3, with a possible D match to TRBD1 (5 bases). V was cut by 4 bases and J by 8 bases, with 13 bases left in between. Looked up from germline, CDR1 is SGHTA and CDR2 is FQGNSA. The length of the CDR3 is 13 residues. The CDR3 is CASSSQGSGTQYF. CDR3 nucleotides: TGTGCCAGCAGCTCCCAGGGATCCGGTACGCAGTATTTT.

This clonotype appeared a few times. CDR3 region: CASSYPQGAANYGYTF. The CDR3 nucleotides read TGTGCCAGCAGTTACCCACAGGGCGCCGCAAACTATGGCTACACCTTC. V is TRBV6-6 and J is TRBJ1-2; tentatively, D is TRBD1 (6 bases). V was cut by 2 bases and J by 2 bases, with 15 bases left in between. The CDR3 is 16 amino acids. Germline-derived CDR1 and CDR2 are MNHNY and SVGAGI (reference sequence).

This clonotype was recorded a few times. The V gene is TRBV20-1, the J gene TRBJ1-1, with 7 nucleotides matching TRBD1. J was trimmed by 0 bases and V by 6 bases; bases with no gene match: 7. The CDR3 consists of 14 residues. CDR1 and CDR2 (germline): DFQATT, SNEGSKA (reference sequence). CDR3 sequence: CSATARGLNTEAFF. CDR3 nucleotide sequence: TGCAGTGCCACGGCCAGGGGGTTGAACACTGAAGCTTTCTTT.

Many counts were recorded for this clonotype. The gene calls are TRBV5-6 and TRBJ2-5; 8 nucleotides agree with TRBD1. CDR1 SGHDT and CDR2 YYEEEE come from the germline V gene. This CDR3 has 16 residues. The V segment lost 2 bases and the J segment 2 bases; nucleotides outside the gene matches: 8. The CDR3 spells CASSFGGQAPQETQYF. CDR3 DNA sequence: TGTGCCAGCAGCTTCGGGGGACAGGCGCCGCAAGAGACCCAGTACTTC.

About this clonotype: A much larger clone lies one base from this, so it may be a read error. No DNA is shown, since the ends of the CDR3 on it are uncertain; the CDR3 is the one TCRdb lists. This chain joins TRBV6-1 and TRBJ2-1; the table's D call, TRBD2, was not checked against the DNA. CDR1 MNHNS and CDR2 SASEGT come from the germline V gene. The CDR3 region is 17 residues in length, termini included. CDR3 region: CASSELLVAGGNNERFF.

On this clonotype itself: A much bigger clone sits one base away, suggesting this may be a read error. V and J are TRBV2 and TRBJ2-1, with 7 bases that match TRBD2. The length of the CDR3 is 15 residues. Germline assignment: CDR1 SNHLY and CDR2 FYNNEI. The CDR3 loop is CVSRAERGQRHEQFF. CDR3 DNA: TGTGTCAGCAGGGCCGAGCGGGGCCAGAGGCATGAGCAGTTCTTC. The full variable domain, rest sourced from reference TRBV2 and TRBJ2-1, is EPEVTQTPSHQVTQMGQEVILRCVPISNHLYFYWYRQILGQKVEFLVSFYNNEISEKSEIFDDQFSVERPDGSNFTLKIRSTKLEDSAMYFCVSRAERGQRHEQFFGPGTRLTVL.

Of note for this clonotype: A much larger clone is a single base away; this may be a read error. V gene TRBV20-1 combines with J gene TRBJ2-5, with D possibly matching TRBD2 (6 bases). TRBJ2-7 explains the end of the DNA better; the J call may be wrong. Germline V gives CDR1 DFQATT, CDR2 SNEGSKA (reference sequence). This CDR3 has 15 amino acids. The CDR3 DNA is TGCTGTGCTAGAGGGTCAGGAGGAGGGTACCACGAGCAGTACTTC. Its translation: CCARGSGGGYHEQYF.

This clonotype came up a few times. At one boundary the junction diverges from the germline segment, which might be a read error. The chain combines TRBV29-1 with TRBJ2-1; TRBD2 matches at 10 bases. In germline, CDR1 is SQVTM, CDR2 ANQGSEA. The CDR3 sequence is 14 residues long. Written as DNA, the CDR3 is TGCAGTGTTGATTTACTAGCGGGGAAATCTGAGCAGTTCTTC. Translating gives CSVDLLAGKSEQFF.

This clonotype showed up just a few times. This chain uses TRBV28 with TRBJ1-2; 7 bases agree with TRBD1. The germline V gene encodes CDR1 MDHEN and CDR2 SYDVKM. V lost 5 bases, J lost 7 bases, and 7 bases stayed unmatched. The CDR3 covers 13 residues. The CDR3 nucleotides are TGTGCCAGCAGTAGACAGGGATTGAGTGGCTACACCTTC. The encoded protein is CASSRQGLSGYTF.